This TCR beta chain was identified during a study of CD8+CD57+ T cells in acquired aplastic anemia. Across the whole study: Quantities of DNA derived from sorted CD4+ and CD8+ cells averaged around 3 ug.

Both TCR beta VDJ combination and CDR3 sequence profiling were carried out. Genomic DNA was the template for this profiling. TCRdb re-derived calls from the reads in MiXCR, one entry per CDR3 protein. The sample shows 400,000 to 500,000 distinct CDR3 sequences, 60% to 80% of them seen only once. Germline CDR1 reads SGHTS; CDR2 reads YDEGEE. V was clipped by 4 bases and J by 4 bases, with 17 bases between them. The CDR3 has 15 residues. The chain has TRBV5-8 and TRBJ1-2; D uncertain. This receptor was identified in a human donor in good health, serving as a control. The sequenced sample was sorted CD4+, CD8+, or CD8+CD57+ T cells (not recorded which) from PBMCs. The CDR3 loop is CASSQPRETAYGYTF. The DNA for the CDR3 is TGTGCCAGCAGCCAACCTAGGGAGACTGCCTATGGCTACACCTTC. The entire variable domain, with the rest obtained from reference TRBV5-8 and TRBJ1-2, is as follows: EAGVTQSPTHLIKTRGQQATLRCSPISGHTSVYWYQQALGLGLQFLLWYDEGEERNRGNFPPRFSGRQFPNYSSELNVNALELEDSALYLCASSQPRETAYGYTFGSGTRLTVV.